This T cell receptor (beta chain) derives from a study of STAT5B mutations in CD4+ large granular lymphocyte leukemia. Libraries were prepared by immunoSEQ multiplex PCR; TCRdb keeps only in-frame clonotypes and omits some of them. The sample includes around 29,000 clones, over 70% seen only once; the top ten take 1.1%. Per germline, CDR1 LGHNA and CDR2 YNFKEQ. V was clipped by 2 bases and J by 4 bases; unmatched bases: 10. The CDR3 spans 18 residues. The sequenced sample was CD4+ T cells from blood buffy coats. This clonotype originated in a human donor in good health. V is TRBV4-2 and J is TRBJ2-5, with 13 positions matching TRBD2. CDR3 residues: CASSQIFETSGRLETQYF. CDR3 nucleotide sequence: TGTGCCAGCAGCCAAATATTTGAGACTAGCGGGAGGCTAGAGACCCAGTACTTC.